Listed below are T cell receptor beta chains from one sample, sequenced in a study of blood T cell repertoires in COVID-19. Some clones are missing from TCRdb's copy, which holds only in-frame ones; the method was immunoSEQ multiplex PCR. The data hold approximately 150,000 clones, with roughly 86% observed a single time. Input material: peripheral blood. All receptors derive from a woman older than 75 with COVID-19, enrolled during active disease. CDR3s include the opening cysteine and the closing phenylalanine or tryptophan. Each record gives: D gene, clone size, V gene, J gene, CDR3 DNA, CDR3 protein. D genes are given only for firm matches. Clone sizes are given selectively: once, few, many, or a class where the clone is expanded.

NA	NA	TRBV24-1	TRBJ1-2	TGTGCCACCAGTGATAACAGGGACGGCTACACCTTC	CATSDNRDGYTF
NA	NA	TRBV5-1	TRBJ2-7	TGCGCCAGCAGCTTCAACAGGGTGGACGAGCAGTACTTC	CASSFNRVDEQYF
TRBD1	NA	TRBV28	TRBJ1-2	TGTGCCAGCAGTTTATCGACAGGGCTCTATGGCTACACCTTC	CASSLSTGLYGYTF
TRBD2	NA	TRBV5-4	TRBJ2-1	TGTGCCAGCAGCCCGGGCGGGGTAGCGGGGAGGGGTGAGCAGTTCTTC	CASSPGGVAGRGEQFF
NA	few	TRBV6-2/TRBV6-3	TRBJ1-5	TGTGCCAGCAGTTACGGCAGGATCGGCAATCAGCCCCAGCATTTT	CASSYGRIGNQPQHF
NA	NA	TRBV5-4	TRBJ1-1	TGTGCCAGCAGCTTGGAGGGCAGGGGATTGACTGAAGCTTTCTTT	CASSLEGRGLTEAFF
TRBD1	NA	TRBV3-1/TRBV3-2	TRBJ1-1	TGTGCCAGCAGCCTTCGGACAGGACGAGGGGCTTTCTTT	CASSLRTGRGAFF
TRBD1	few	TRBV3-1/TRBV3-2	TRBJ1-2	TGTGCCAGCAGCCAAGATTTGACGGCAGGGGGAGATGGCTACACCTTC	CASSQDLTAGGDGYTF
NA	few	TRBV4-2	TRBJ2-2	TGTGCCAGCAGCCAAGCCGGGACTAACACCGGGGAGCTGTTTTTT	CASSQAGTNTGELFF
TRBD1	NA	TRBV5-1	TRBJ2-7	TGCGCCAGCAGCGACGGGACAGGGTCCGCCGAGCAGTACTTC	CASSDGTGSAEQYF
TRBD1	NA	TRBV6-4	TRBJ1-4	TGTGCCAGCAGTGACGCGGACTTAGGGACAGGGGTCGATGAAAAACTGTTTTTT	CASSDADLGTGVDEKLFF
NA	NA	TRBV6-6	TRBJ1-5	TGTGCCAGCAGCCAACGGGGGGCCGGCAATCAGCCCCAGCATTTT	CASSQRGAGNQPQHF
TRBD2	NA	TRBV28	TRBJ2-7	TGTGCCACGGCCGGGACTAGCGGCAGGTCCTACGAGCAGTACTTC	CATAGTSGRSYEQYF
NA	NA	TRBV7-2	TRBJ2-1	TGTGCCAGCAGCTTACGGCGCGGGAATGAGCAGTTCTTC	CASSLRRGNEQFF
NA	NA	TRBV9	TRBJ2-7	TGTGCCAGCAGCCCCGACTCCTTGCCCTACGAGCAGTACTTC	CASSPDSLPYEQYF
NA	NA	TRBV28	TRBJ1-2	TGTGCCAGCAGTTTGACAGGCCGAGGTGGCTACACCTTC	CASSLTGRGGYTF
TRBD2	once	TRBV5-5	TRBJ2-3	TGTGCCAGCAGCTTGGCCGCTCTAGCGGGACCCGCAGATACGCAGTATTTT	CASSLAALAGPADTQYF
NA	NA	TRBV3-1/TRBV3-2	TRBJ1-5	TGTGCCAGCAGCCAAGCTATTACGACAGAAAATCAGCCCCAGCATTTT	CASSQAITTENQPQHF
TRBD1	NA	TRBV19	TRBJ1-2	TGTGCCAGTATTCCCAGCCGGGACAGGGTTTTCTATGGCTACACCTTC	CASIPSRDRVFYGYTF
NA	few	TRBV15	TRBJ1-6	TGTGCCACCAGCAGTGAGGGGGGGTTAAATTCACCCCTCCACTTT	CATSSEGGLNSPLHF
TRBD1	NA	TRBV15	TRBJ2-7	TGTGCCACCAGCAGGACTCCGGGACAGGGAACCTACGAGCAGTACTTC	CATSRTPGQGTYEQYF
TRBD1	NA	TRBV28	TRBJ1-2	TGTGCCAGCAGGCACCGGGACAGGGGTAACTATGGCTACACCTTC	CASRHRDRGNYGYTF
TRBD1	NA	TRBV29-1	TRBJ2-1	TGCAGCGTAGCCGGGACAGGGCAGGGCTGGAATGAGCAGTTCTTC	CSVAGTGQGWNEQFF
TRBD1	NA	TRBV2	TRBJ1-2	TGTGCCAGCAGGGGGGTCCGGACAGGGGATGATGGCTACACCTTC	CASRGVRTGDDGYTF
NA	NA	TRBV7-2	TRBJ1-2	TGTGCCAGCAGCACCCGGCGGGGGCGAGGCTATGGCTACACCTTC	CASSTRRGRGYGYTF
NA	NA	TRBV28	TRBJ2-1	TGTGCCAGCAGATTCAGGATGATCTCCTACAATGAGCAGTTCTTC	CASRFRMISYNEQFF
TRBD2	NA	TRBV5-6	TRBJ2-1	TGTGCCAGCAGCGTACCGTCTAGCGGGAGTGGCAATGAGCAGTTCTTC	CASSVPSSGSGNEQFF
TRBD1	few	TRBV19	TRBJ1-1	TGTGCCAGTAGTCCGAGGGACAGGGGGAACACTGAAGCTTTCTTT	CASSPRDRGNTEAFF
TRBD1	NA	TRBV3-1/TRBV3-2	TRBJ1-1	TGTGCCAGCAGCCAAGATAAAGTCCGGGGGACAGGGGGCCCTGAAGCTTTCTTT	CASSQDKVRGTGGPEAFF
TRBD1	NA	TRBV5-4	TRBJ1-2	TGTGCCAGCAGCTCCCGGGACAGGGGGTTGTATGGCTACACCTTC	CASSSRDRGLYGYTF
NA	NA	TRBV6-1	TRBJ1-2	TGTGCCAGCAGTGAAGCCGGGTATGGCTACACCTTC	CASSEAGYGYTF
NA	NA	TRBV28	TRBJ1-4	TGTGCCAGCAGTTTAGTATCCGGGACTCCTAATGAAAAACTGTTTTTT	CASSLVSGTPNEKLFF
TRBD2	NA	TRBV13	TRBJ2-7	TGTGCCAGCAGCTTAGGACTAGCGGGAGTCTCCTACGAGCAGTACTTC	CASSLGLAGVSYEQYF
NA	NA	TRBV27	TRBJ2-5	TGTGCCAGCAGTCGAGGGCAGGGGGAGACCCAGTACTTC	CASSRGQGETQYF
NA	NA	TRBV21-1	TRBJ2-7	TGTGCCAGCAGCCACTACGAGCAGTACTTC	CASSHYEQYF
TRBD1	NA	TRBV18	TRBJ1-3	TGTGCCAGCTCACCTTCGACAGGGGGGAGAAACACCATATATTTT	CASSPSTGGRNTIYF
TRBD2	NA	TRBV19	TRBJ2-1	TGTGCCAGTGACCCCGAGGGCGGGAGTTACAATGAGCAGTTCTTC	CASDPEGGSYNEQFF
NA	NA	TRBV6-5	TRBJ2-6	TGTGCCAGCAGTTACTCGGGGAGGTCGGGGGCCAACGTCCTGACTTTC	CASSYSGRSGANVLTF
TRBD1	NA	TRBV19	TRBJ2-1	TGTGCCAGTAGTGACAGGGGTTTTGACAATGAGCAGTTCTTC	CASSDRGFDNEQFF
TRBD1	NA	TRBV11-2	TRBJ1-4	TGTGCCAGCAGCTTATACAGGGGGCCTAATGAAAAACTGTTTTTT	CASSLYRGPNEKLFF
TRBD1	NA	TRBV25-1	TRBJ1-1	TGTGCCAGCAGTCAGGGACAGGGGATCACTGAAGCTTTCTTT	CASSQGQGITEAFF